The clone carrying this T cell receptor (beta chain) has only a few counts. Its antigen is undetermined. This entry comes from a study of shared clonotypes between healthy human individuals. In germline, CDR1 is MNHNS, CDR2 SASEGT. The germline V and J ends were trimmed by 5 bases and 3 bases, with 11 bases remaining between them. This CDR3 region has 13 residues. Sequenced by immunoSEQ multiplex PCR; TCRdb stores in-frame clones only, minus some. The sample yields over a million clones, roughly 96% seen once. Study-wide results and limits: With several donors compared, around 5% of naive CD4 clonotypes were shared.

Sequenced input: naive CD4+ T cells sorted from blood. Subset defined: CD45RA+ positively selected. The sequence was collected from a man aged 25-45 years in good health. The chain couples TRBV6-1 to TRBJ2-7, with D hard to call. CDR3 coding DNA: TGTGCCAGCAGTTCCCCGACGATCTACGAGCAGTACTTC. Translating it yields CASSSPTIYEQYF.